One sample yielded the 3 T cell receptor beta chains listed below, sequenced in a study of blood T cell repertoires in COVID-19. Measured with immunoSEQ multiplex PCR; TCRdb has only the in-frame clones, and not every one. The table shows around 30,000 clones, with 70% to 90% occurring only once. Sequencing used peripheral blood. The receptors were sampled from a man in his fifties or sixties with active COVID-19.

This sequence joins TRBV19 and TRBJ2-2; D not resolved. This CDR3 contains 15 residues. In germline, CDR1 is LNHDA, CDR2 SQIVND (reference sequence). The ends were cut back, 5 bases at V and 4 bases at J, with 14 bases in the middle. For the CDR3, the DNA is TGTGCCAGTAGTCGTCGGTCTTCCGGCACCGGGGAGCTGTTTTTT. Amino acids: CASSRRSSGTGELFF.

The chain couples TRBV18 to TRBJ2-7; 7 bases fit TRBD1. Germline V gives CDR1 KGHSH, CDR2 LQKENI. The length of the CDR3 is 14 residues. Trimming took 3 bases from V and 1 from J; bases not matched to a gene: 3. This chain's CDR3 is CASSPRQGSYEQYF. In DNA form, the CDR3 reads TGTGCCAGCTCACCCCGACAGGGATCCTACGAGCAGTACTTC.

The V call is TRBV6-6, the J call TRBJ1-5; 7 nucleotides line up with TRBD1. The CDR3 is 14 residues long. Germline-derived CDR1 and CDR2 are MNHNY and SVGAGI (reference sequence). V was pared by 5 bases and J by 3 bases, with 4 bases of the junction left unmatched. The CDR3 DNA reads TGTGCCAGCAGTAGGGACAGTTTCAATCAGCCCCAGCATTTT. As protein: CASSRDSFNQPQHF.